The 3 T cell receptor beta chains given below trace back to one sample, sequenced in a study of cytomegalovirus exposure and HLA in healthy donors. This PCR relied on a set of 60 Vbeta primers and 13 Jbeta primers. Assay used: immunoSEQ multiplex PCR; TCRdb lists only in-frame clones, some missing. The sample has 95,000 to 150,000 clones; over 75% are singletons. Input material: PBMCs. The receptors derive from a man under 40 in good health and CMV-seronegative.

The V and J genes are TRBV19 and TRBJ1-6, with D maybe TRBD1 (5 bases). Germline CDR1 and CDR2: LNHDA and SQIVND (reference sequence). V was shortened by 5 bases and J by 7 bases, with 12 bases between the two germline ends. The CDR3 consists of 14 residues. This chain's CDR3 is CASSGGAENSPLHF. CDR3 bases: TGTGCCAGTAGTGGAGGGGCGGAAAATTCACCCCTCCACTTT.

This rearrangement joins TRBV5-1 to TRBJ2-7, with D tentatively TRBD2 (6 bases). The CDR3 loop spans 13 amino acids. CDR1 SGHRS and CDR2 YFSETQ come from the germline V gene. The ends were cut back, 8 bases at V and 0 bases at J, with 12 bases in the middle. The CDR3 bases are TGCGCCAGTCGGGACTCGAGCTCCTACGAGCAGTACTTC. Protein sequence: CASRDSSSYEQYF.

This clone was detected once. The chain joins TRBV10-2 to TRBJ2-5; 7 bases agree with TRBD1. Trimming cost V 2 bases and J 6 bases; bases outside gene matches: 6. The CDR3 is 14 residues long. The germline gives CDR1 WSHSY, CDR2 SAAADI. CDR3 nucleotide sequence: TGCGCCAGCAGTGAGACGGGACAGCCGAAGACCCAGTACTTC. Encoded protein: CASSETGQPKTQYF.